The rows below give T cell receptor beta chains drawn from one sample of a study of shared T cell receptors in the human thymus. TCRdb keeps only in-frame clones here, not all; method: immunoSEQ multiplex PCR. The sample has roughly 500,000 clones; about 84% are singletons. These same records also appear under a second study, on human thymus T cells.

The specimen was thymocytes. The receptors originated from a boy under three years old with a congenital heart defect. Each CDR3 is given with its conserved first and last residue. A D gene is named only where the DNA matches it firmly. Where a row states a size, it is once, few, many or the class of an expanded clone; other rows omit it.

size | D | J | length | V | CDR3 | DNA
NA | TRBD2 | TRBJ2-1 | 14 | TRBV28 | CATGLAGGPSEQFF | TGTGCCACCGGATTAGCGGGAGGGCCGAGTGAGCAGTTCTTC
few | NA | TRBJ2-7 | 16 | TRBV10-3 | CAISDTQGDWSYEQYF | TGTGCCATCAGTGATACACAGGGTGATTGGTCCTACGAGCAGTACTTC
NA | TRBD2 | TRBJ2-1 | 16 | TRBV13 | CASSPKTSGSKDEQFF | TGTGCCAGCAGCCCCAAAACTAGCGGGAGTAAGGATGAGCAGTTCTTC
NA | NA | TRBJ2-7 | 15 | TRBV7-6 | CASSCDPGFTYEQYF | TGTGCCAGCAGCTGTGATCCGGGATTTACCTACGAGCAGTACTTC
NA | NA | TRBJ1-3 | 15 | TRBV13 | CASSMTAPLGNTIYF | TGTGCCAGCAGCATGACAGCTCCTCTGGGAAACACCATATATTTT
NA | TRBD2 | TRBJ2-1 | 15 | TRBV25-1 | CASSATAGLGNEQFF | TGTGCCAGCAGTGCCACAGCGGGATTAGGTAATGAGCAGTTCTTC
NA | TRBD1 | TRBJ2-7 | 15 | TRBV11-2 | CASSRGEQGAYEQYF | TGTGCCAGCAGTCGTGGGGAACAGGGGGCTTACGAGCAGTACTTC
NA | NA | TRBJ1-1 | 13 | TRBV28 | CAMRGGPNTEAFF | TGTGCCATGAGGGGGGGCCCGAACACTGAAGCTTTCTTT
NA | TRBD2 | TRBJ2-3 | 15 | TRBV29-1 | CSVPGTSGSLDTQYF | TGCAGCGTTCCCGGGACTAGCGGGAGTTTGGATACGCAGTATTTT
NA | NA | TRBJ2-1 | 12 | TRBV30 | CAWSVGSTEQFF | TGTGCCTGGAGTGTAGGGAGTACTGAGCAGTTCTTC
NA | TRBD2 | TRBJ2-1 | 12 | TRBV25-1 | CASSISGNEQFF | TGTGCCAGCAGTATTAGCGGGAATGAGCAGTTCTTC
NA | TRBD1 | TRBJ1-2 | 16 | TRBV5-4 | CASSGPGTALYHGYTF | TGTGCCAGCAGCGGCCCCGGGACAGCGCTTTATCATGGCTACACCTTC
NA | TRBD1 | TRBJ1-4 | 18 | TRBV5-6 | CASSGGQGLSAANEKLFF | TGTGCCAGCAGCGGGGGACAGGGTCTCTCAGCGGCTAATGAAAAACTGTTTTTT
NA | NA | TRBJ1-4 | 16 | TRBV27 | CASSLGGRGVNEKLFF | TGTGCCAGCAGTTTAGGGGGGAGAGGGGTTAATGAAAAACTGTTTTTT
NA | NA | TRBJ2-2 | 13 | TRBV5-1 | CASSSQVTGELFF | TGCGCCAGCAGCTCACAAGTCACCGGGGAGCTGTTTTTT
NA | TRBD2 | TRBJ2-1 | 14 | TRBV5-4 | CASSPGLAEDARFF | TGTGCCAGCAGCCCGGGACTAGCGGAAGATGCCCGGTTCTTC
few | TRBD1 | TRBJ2-5 | 16 | TRBV7-2 | CASSPPRTGDKETQYF | TGTGCCAGCAGCCCCCCCAGGACAGGGGATAAGGAGACCCAGTACTTC
NA | TRBD2 | TRBJ2-7 | 14 | TRBV7-2 | CASSSSGLVDEQYF | TGTGCCAGCAGCAGCTCGGGACTAGTCGACGAGCAGTACTTC
NA | TRBD2 | TRBJ2-1 | 15 | TRBV28 | CASSYEAGGYNEQFF | TGTGCCAGCAGTTATGAAGCGGGAGGGTACAATGAGCAGTTCTTC
NA | NA | TRBJ2-3 | 13 | TRBV6-5 | CASSYSRGHSPNF | TGTGCCAGCAGTTACTCGAGAGGCCATTCGCCAAATTTT
NA | NA | TRBJ2-5 | 16 | TRBV5-5 | CASSLDPHSAQETQYF | TGTGCCAGCAGCCTCGATCCCCATAGCGCCCAAGAGACCCAGTACTTC
NA | NA | TRBJ1-2 | 13 | TRBV6-1 | CASTDRGLNGYTF | TGTGCCAGCACTGACCGGGGGTTAAATGGCTACACCTTC
NA | NA | TRBJ2-6 | 14 | TRBV9 | CASSVAPGANVLTF | TGTGCCAGCAGCGTAGCTCCGGGGGCCAACGTCCTGACTTTC
NA | TRBD1 | TRBJ1-1 | 18 | TRBV7-9 | CASSLGSGTGGTGTEAFF | TGTGCCAGCAGCTTAGGTTCCGGGACAGGGGGCACGGGGACTGAAGCTTTCTTT
few | NA | TRBJ2-2 | 15 | TRBV5-4 | CASSSGRSNTGELFF | TGTGCCAGCAGCTCCGGGAGATCGAACACCGGGGAGCTGTTTTTT
NA | TRBD2 | TRBJ2-7 | 16 | TRBV30 | CAWSVVAGGGSYEQYF | TGTGCCTGGAGTGTAGTAGCGGGAGGTGGATCCTACGAGCAGTACTTC
few | TRBD2 | TRBJ2-5 | 13 | TRBV30 | CAWTGEREETQYF | TGTGCCTGGACAGGTGAGCGGGAGGAGACCCAGTACTTC
NA | NA | TRBJ2-2 | 13 | TRBV4-1 | CASSRGTTGELFF | TGCGCCAGCAGCCGAGGAACGACCGGGGAGCTGTTTTTT
NA | TRBD2 | TRBJ2-7 | 16 | TRBV11-2 | CASSGLSGRAGYEQYF | TGTGCCAGCAGTGGTTTGAGCGGGAGGGCCGGCTACGAGCAGTACTTC
NA | NA | TRBJ2-1 | 17 | TRBV5-1 | CASSFSRGTRTYNEQFF | TGCGCCAGCAGCTTCTCTCGGGGGACTCGCACCTACAATGAGCAGTTCTTC
NA | NA | TRBJ1-5 | 13 | TRBV2 | CASSEQGIQPQHF | TGTGCCAGCAGTGAACAGGGGATTCAGCCCCAGCATTTT
NA | NA | TRBJ1-1 | 15 | TRBV30 | CAWSVRGGTNTEAFF | TGTGCCTGGAGTGTACGGGGGGGAACGAACACTGAAGCTTTCTTT
NA | NA | TRBJ2-7 | 13 | TRBV5-6 | CASSRSGSYEQYF | TGTGCCAGCAGCCGTAGCGGCTCCTACGAGCAGTACTTC
NA | TRBD2 | TRBJ2-5 | 16 | TRBV10-3 | CAISAGLARGVETQYF | TGTGCCATCAGTGCTGGACTAGCGAGGGGGGTGGAGACCCAGTACTTC
NA | TRBD2 | TRBJ2-7 | 11 | TRBV5-1 | CASSGGDGESF | TGCGCCAGCAGCGGGGGGGACGGTGAATCCTTC
NA | TRBD1 | TRBJ1-5 | 12 | TRBV6-1 | CAIGQGGQPQHF | TGTGCCATCGGACAGGGGGGCCAGCCCCAGCATTTT
few | NA | TRBJ2-7 | 14 | TRBV12-5 | CASGCWDSTYEQYF | TGTGCTAGTGGTTGCTGGGACTCCACCTACGAGCAGTACTTC
NA | TRBD2 | TRBJ2-7 | 14 | TRBV9 | CASSATSGAYEQYF | TGTGCCAGCAGCGCGACTAGCGGGGCCTACGAGCAGTACTTC
few | NA | TRBJ2-2 | 15 | TRBV4-2 | CASSQGSQDTGELFF | TGTGCCAGCAGCCAAGGCAGTCAGGACACCGGGGAGCTGTTTTTT
NA | NA | TRBJ2-7 | 13 | TRBV19 | CASSKRRNYEQYF | TGTGCCAGTAGTAAGCGGAGGAACTACGAGCAGTACTTC
NA | TRBD2 | TRBJ2-1 | 16 | TRBV6-6 | CASSYSNLADYNEQFF | TGTGCCAGCAGTTACTCGAATCTAGCGGACTACAATGAGCAGTTCTTC
NA | NA | TRBJ1-2 | 14 | TRBV28 | CASSLLWAERGYTF | TGTGCCAGCAGTTTATTATGGGCAGAGAGAGGCTACACCTTC
NA | TRBD2 | TRBJ2-2 | 17 | TRBV12-5 | CASGLVEQREVIGELFF | TGTGCTAGTGGTTTGGTAGAGCAGCGGGAGGTGATCGGGGAGCTGTTTTTT
NA | TRBD1 | TRBJ2-3 | 16 | TRBV27 | CASSFPGQGATDTQYF | TGTGCCAGCAGTTTCCCCGGACAGGGGGCAACAGATACGCAGTATTTT
NA | NA | TRBJ2-3 | 15 | TRBV14 | CASSRRESRTDTQYF | TGTGCCAGCAGCCGTCGGGAGAGCCGCACAGATACGCAGTATTTT
NA | TRBD2 | TRBJ2-7 | 16 | TRBV5-4 | CASSLEGGRPLYEQYF | TGTGCCAGCAGCTTGGAAGGCGGGAGGCCCCTCTACGAGCAGTACTTC
once | TRBD2 | TRBJ2-7 | 16 | TRBV19 | CASSIATSGRAHEQYF | TGTGCCAGTAGTATTGCGACTAGCGGGAGGGCCCACGAGCAGTACTTC
NA | TRBD1 | TRBJ1-5 | 21 | TRBV15 | CATSRDLSRGDRGTGSQPQHF | TGTGCCACCAGCAGAGATTTATCTCGAGGGGACAGGGGGACCGGGAGTCAGCCCCAGCATTTT
NA | NA | TRBJ1-4 | 12 | TRBV30 | CAWSVAVEKLFF | TGTGCCTGGTCGGTTGCGGTTGAAAAACTGTTTTTT
NA | TRBD1 | TRBJ2-7 | 15 | TRBV6-1 | CASSNPGTGGNEQYF | TGTGCCAGCAGTAATCCTGGGACAGGGGGCAACGAGCAGTACTTC
few | NA | TRBJ2-7 | 22 | TRBV4-3 | CASSQDKIPLKRPHYSSPEQYF | TGCGCCAGCAGCCAAGATAAAATCCCACTCAAAAGACCCCACTACTCCTCTCCCGAGCAGTACTTC